This T cell receptor beta chain was recovered during a study of tissue T cells after allogeneic stem cell transplantation. Regarding the study as a whole: In patients and mice, blood and spleen missed much of tissue repertoire. Some tissue clones might be persisting host cells; their alloreactivity or antigen specificity was not determined. Anatomically similar tissues had similar TCR repertoires within each patient.

TCRdb's table, derived via immunoSEQ multiplex PCR, lists solely in-frame clones and lacks some. The sample lists approximately 1,100 clones; approximately 49% were seen once. Trimming took off 4 bases at V and 0 bases at J, with 11 bases between the two ends. Per the germline V gene, CDR1 is NNHDY and CDR2 is SYVADS. This CDR3 comprises 14 residues. In its sample, this clone was seen a few times. Its cognate antigen is unknown. Gene names and germline refer to mouse. Coverage ceases 1 residue before the CDR3 finishes, and the germline J gene fills in the end. Documented time point: mouse harvest day 14 after allogeneic transplant. Tail vein injection delivered 10^7 T-cell-depleted bone marrow cells and 10^6 splenic CD5+ T cells.

The sequence came from a female BALB/c mouse given C57BL/6 T cells with graft-versus-host disease after an allogeneic hematopoietic cell transplant. Input material: liver tissue. V is TRBV13-3 and J is TRBJ2-7; maybe TRBD2 (6 bases). The CDR3 bases that were read are TGTGCCAGCAGTCCTGGGGCCCTCTCCTATGAACAGTAC. Translated: CASSPGALSYEQY. The entire CDR3 reads CASSPGALSYEQYF.